The entry below describes one TCR beta chain. Its specific antigen is unknown. No qualities accompany the bases; no much larger clone lies one base away. CD8 naive samples were CD45RO-negative cells positively selected for CCR7, giving a CD45RA+CCR7+ population that excluded TemRA cells. Donors were healthy HIV-negative adults with no recently reported acute infections or vaccinations. Every donor was a Caucasian adult residing in Nashville, Tennessee, USA. After blood collection by leukapheresis, PBMCs were isolated using Ficoll-Histopaque density gradient centrifugation and then cryopreserved in the vapor phase of liquid nitrogen. Analytical flow cytometry was used to check the purity and quantity of each magnetically sorted T cell population. Genomic DNA was isolated from each sorted fraction and quantified by UV absorbance on a Nanodrop 2000c. This sample was taken from a study of shared clonotypes between healthy human individuals (TCRdb year 2020). As for the study more broadly: The cohort comprised two women and a few men aged 18 to 49 years. For each donor, CD4 naive and CD4 memory were each run on three plates, CD8 naive on two plates, and CD8 memory on one plate. The study deeply sequenced blood TCR repertoires of about five healthy adults to estimate repertoire size and the extent of clonotype sharing between individuals. Different laboratories and diverse techniques were used to prepare libraries and sequence TCR repertoires, to increase sequencing depth and limit assay-specific biases. Per donor, leukapheresis produced somewhere between about 0.94 and 8.9 billion PBMCs. Study-wide conclusions, independent of this receptor: Sampling was restricted to blood, and TCR repertoires in tissue are likely to differ from TCR repertoires in blood. Estimated clonotype richness was generally larger for naive than for memory subsets. Higher generation probabilities were observed for clonotypes shared by all four sorted-subset donors than for non-shared clonotypes. Because the study included a small number of donors, the genetic and exposure-history diversity represented was limited. Across several donors, around 5.4% of naive CD4, approximately 3.6% of naive CD8, approximately 2.5% of memory CD4, and about 0.44% of memory CD8 clonotypes were shared. Incomplete sequencing was indicated by rarefaction of sorted-subset datasets, despite the large sequencing depth. Pairwise subsampling indicated that sequencing depth was expected to affect the degree of clonotype sharing among donors.

Using the deep immunoSEQ assay, multiplex PCR amplified TCR CDR3 regions from genomic DNA. For each cell subset, the extracted genomic DNA was distributed evenly across all wells of several immunoSEQ 96-well plates, and each plate served as one replicate. For sorted subsets, approximately 210 ng of genomic DNA, equivalent to around 30,000 T cell genomes, went into each replicate PCR. The purified libraries were quantified using a Qubit 3.0 fluorometer, sized with a Bioanalyzer 2100, and then quantified again using the KAPA Library Quantification kit. Every immunoSEQ 96-well plate was sequenced on a dedicated single-read 150-cycle Illumina NextSeq 550 flow cell. The source study handled its data this way. Because only junctional sequences without quality scores were contained in the immunoSEQ output, filtering matching that applied to full-length reads could not be performed. Sequences were annotated with PyIR, a Python wrapper for IgBLAST v1.9, and V/J genes and CDR3 were assigned using IMGT germline references. Any read was removed if the V/J assignment was weak (E-value above 1e-6), the CDR3 was missing, or the read contained stop codons, out-of-frame junctions, or ambiguous translated residues. V3J clonotypes were defined as sequences sharing an identical inferred V gene, J gene, and CDR3 amino acid sequence. Percentage overlap between repertoires was calculated by dividing the number of shared unique clonotypes by the size of the smaller repertoire. RTK rarefaction, the Chao1 estimator, and Recon v2.1 estimates of unobserved clonotypes were used to assess repertoire richness. OLGA was used to compute generation probabilities for all TCRbeta clonotypes that the gDNA method yielded from a handful of donors. As stored in TCRdb, this immuneACCESS dataset retains in-frame rearrangements with V and J assigned. A fraction of the clones does not appear; measured against another copy, unresolved V genes explain less than half of the discrepancy, and the remainder lacks a known reason. Clone size and the V and J calls come from that table; the DNA yielded D and trimming. Within this sample are almost 700,000 clones, with under 95% of them counted one time only. About a quarter of the sample comes from the top ten.

Trimming leaves V shorter by 4 bases and J shorter by 6 bases, with the junction holding 12 bases beyond the gene matches. The CDR3, cysteine through phenylalanine, is 17 amino acids long. Only CDR3 DNA remains: 51 bases, in frame from the first base. Looking up the germline V gene (reference sequence) yields CDR1 PRHDT and CDR2 FYEKMQ. The rearrangement combines TRBV13 with TRBJ2-2; 9 bases in the junction line up with TRBD1. Input material: naive CD8+ T cells sorted from blood. The cell subset or site label corresponds to: CD45RA+CCR7+. This TCR was sampled from a man aged 25 to 45 in good health. The DNA is TGTGCCAGCAGCTCCCACCTAGACAGGGGGAGGTCCGGGGAGCTGTTTTTT. Its coded protein is CASSSHLDRGRSGELFF.